This T cell receptor beta chain comes out of a study of blood T cells in healthy people across ages. Then a second PCR, running about 6 to 11 cycles, was carried out with a sample-barcoded 5' primer and a J-beta primer mix. TCRdb processed the 5' RACE reads anew with MiXCR; each CDR3 protein has one entry. This sample has 1.5 million to 2 million distinct CDR3 sequences, with roughly 52% found just once. Turning to this clonotype: Its matching antigen is unknown.

Notes on the study in general: Estimates of total diversity, which came from one million sequenced T cells, were considered to be underestimates.

The CDR3 loop spans 18 amino acids. Per germline, CDR1 MNHNS and CDR2 SASEGT. Unmatched junction bases numbered 11, after V lost 4 bases and J lost 0 bases. Each donor's blood draw was around 9.1 milliliters of peripheral blood. This TCR derives from a woman aged 40-49 years in good health. V gene TRBV6-1 combines with J gene TRBJ1-4, with TRBD1 matching 7 bases. The sequenced material came from blood. Here the CDR3 reads CASSAGTVTPATNEKLFF. The CDR3 DNA sequence: TGTGCCAGCAGTGCCGGGACAGTCACCCCTGCAACTAATGAAAAACTGTTTTTT.